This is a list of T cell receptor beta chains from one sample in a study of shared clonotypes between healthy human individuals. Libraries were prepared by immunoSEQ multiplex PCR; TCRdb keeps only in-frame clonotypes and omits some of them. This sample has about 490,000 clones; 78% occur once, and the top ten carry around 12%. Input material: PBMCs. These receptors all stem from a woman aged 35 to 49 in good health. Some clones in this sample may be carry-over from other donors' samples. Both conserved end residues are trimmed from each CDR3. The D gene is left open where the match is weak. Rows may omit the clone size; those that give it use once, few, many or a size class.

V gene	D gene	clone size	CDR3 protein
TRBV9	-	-	ASSVGASSQETQY
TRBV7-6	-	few	ASSLRGEWEQY
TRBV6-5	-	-	ASSYEVDTEAF
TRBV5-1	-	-	ASSLEMTTRNTIY
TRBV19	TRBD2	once	ASSTSGDYNEQF
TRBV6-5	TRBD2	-	ASSYSRGEETQY
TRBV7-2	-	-	ASSLTDLHYEQY
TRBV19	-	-	ASSTGSYEQY
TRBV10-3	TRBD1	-	AISPGQGYGNEQF
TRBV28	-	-	ASSLSSHVREKLF
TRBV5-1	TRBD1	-	ASSSTGGLSGANVLT
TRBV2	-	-	ASRGVGELF
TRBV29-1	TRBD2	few	SVESRTGGQY
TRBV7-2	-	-	ASTRALFKGYEQY
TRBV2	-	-	ASSEGGGAREQF
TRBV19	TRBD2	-	ASKGGLANSYEQY
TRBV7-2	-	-	ASSLGPPPDTQY